The sequence of this TCR beta chain was determined in a study of human T cells and chemical hapten exposure. The wider study: Each patient's scalp received weekly diphenylcyclopropenone throughout the roughly 25-week study. Variability of per-sample TCR yields stemmed mainly from small differences in pooled library volume. Whole-study findings and limits: Alopecia in all donors means immunity may differ from healthy individuals.

As handled by the study authors: Across samples, TCR counts had a median of approximately 100,000 and ranged from 23,224 to 690,600. TCRdb re-called the RACE reads through MiXCR, storing one row per CDR3 protein. In this record, the V and J calls reflect TCRdb's handling and not the investigators' own analysis. The sample yields fewer than 350,000 distinct CDR3 sequences, about 7.7% seen once. This clonotype has a handful of counts. Its specificity is not known. The time point here: pre-sensitization, week 0. This sample's treatment: therapeutic diphenylcyclopropenone sensitization with weekly scalp DPC. Trimming removed 0 bases at V and 6 bases at J, with 13 bases between. The germline V gene encodes CDR1 SGDLS and CDR2 YYNGEE. The CDR3 is 15 residues long.

This sample comprised whole blood, obtained in connection with sensitization to the hapten diphenylcyclopropenone (DPC). The rearrangement uses TRBV9 and TRBJ2-1; the D is unclear. This clonotype was sampled from a man aged 18 to 29 with alopecia areata. Some clones in this sample may be carry-over from other donors' samples. CDR3 DNA sequence: TGTGCCAGCAGCGTAGGTCCACAGCCTTCCAATGAGCAGTTCTTC. Encoded protein: CASSVGPQPSNEQFF.